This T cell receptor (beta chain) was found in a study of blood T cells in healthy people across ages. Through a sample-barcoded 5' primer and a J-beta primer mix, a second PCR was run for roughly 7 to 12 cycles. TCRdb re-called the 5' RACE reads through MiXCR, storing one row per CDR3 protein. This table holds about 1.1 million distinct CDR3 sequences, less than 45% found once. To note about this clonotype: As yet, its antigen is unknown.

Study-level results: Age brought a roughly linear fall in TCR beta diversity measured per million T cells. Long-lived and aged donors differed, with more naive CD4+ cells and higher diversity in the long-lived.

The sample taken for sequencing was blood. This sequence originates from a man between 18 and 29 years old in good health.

The CDR3 DNA reads TGCGCCAGCAGCCATTTGGGGAATGAGCAGTTCTTC. Its protein is CASSHLGNEQFF. This chain uses TRBV4-1 with TRBJ2-1; D gene ambiguous. The CDR3 spans 12 residues. Germline V gene lookup returns CDR1 MGHRA and CDR2 YSYEKL. The V and J ends lost 3 bases and 7 bases respectively, with 7 bases between them.